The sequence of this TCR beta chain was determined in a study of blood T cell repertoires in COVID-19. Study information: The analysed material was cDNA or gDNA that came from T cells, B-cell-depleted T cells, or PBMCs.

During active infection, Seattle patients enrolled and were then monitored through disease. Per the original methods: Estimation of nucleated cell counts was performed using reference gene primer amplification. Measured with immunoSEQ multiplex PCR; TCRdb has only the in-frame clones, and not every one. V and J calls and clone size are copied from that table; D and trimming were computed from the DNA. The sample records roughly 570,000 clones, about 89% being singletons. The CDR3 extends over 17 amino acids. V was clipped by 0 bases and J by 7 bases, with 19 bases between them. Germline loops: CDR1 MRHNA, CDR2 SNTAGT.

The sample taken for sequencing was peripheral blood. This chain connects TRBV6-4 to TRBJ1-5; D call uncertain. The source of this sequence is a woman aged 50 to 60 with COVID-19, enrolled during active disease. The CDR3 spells CASSDSTHLGIPQPQHF. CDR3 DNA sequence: TGTGCCAGCAGTGACTCCACCCATCTCGGGATCCCACAGCCCCAGCATTTT.